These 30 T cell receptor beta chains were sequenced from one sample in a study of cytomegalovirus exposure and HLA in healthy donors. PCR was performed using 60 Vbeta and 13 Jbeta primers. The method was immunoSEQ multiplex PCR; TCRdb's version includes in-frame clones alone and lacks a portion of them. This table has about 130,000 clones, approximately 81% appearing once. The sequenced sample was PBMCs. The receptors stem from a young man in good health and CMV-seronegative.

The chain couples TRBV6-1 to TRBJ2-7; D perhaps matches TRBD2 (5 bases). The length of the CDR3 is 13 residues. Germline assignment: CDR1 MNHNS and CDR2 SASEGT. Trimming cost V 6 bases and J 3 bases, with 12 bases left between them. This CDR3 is CASSRSGVYEQYF. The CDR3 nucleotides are TGTGCCAGCAGCCGCTCCGGGGTCTACGAGCAGTACTTC.

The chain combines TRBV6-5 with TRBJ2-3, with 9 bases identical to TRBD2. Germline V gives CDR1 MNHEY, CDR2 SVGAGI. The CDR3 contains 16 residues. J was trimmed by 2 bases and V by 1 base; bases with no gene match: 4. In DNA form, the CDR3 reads TGTGCCAGCAGTTACTGGGCGGGGGGGACCACAGATACGCAGTATTTT. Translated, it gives CASSYWAGGTTDTQYF.

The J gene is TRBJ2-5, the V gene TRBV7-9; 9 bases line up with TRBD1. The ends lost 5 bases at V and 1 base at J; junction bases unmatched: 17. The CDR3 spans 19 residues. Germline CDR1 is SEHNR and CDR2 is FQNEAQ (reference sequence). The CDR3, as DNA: TGTGCCAGCAGCCTCCTCGGGACAGGGAAAGAACTGATCCAAGAGACCCAGTACTTC. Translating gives CASSLLGTGKELIQETQYF.

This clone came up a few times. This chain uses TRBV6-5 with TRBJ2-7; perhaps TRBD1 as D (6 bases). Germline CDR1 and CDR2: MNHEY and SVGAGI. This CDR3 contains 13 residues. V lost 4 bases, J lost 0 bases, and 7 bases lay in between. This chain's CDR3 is CASSLQGSYEQYF. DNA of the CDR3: TGTGCCAGCAGTTTACAGGGCTCCTACGAGCAGTACTTC.

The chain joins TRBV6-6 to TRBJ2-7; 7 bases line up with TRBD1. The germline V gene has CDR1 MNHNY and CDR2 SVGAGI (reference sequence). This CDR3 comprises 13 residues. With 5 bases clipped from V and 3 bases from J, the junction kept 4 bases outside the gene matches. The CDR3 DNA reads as TGTGCCAGCAGTCAGACAGGGAACTACGAGCAGTACTTC. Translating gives CASSQTGNYEQYF.

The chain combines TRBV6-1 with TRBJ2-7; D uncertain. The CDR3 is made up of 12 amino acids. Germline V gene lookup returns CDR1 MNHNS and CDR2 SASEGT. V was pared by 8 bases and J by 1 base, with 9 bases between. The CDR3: CASSDGSYEQYF. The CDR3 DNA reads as TGTGCCAGCTCTGACGGGTCCTACGAGCAGTACTTC.

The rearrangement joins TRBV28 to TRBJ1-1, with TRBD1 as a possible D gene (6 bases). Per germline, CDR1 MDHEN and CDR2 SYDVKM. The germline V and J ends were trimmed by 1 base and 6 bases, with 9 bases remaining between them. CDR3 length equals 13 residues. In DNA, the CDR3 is TGTGCCAGCAGTTTATCGGGGGGCGCTGAAGCTTTCTTT. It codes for CASSLSGGAEAFF.

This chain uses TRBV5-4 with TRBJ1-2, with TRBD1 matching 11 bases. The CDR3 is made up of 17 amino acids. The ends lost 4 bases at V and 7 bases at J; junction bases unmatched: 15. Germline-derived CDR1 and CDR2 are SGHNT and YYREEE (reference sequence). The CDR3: CASSPALIGQGAFGYTF. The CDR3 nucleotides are TGTGCCAGCAGCCCGGCCCTGATTGGACAGGGGGCCTTTGGCTACACCTTC.

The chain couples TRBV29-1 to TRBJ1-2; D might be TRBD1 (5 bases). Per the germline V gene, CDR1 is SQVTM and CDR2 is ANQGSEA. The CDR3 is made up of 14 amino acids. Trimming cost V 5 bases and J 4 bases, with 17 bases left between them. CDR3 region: CSVPGTPVIYGYTF. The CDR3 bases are TGCAGCGTTCCCGGGACTCCCGTTATCTATGGCTACACCTTC.

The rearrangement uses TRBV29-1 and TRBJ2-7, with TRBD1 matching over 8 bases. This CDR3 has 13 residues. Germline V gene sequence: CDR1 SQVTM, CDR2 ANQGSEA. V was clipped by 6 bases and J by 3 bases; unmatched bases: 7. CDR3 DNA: TGCAGCGTGGTCGGGACAGGACTCTACGAGCAGTACTTC. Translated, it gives CSVVGTGLYEQYF.

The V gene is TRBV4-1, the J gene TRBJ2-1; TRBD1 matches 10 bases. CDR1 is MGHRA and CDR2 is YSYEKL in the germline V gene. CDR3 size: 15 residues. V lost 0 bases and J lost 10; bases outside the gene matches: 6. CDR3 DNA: TGCGCCAGCAGCCAAGATAGGGACAGGGGTGACGAGCAGTTCTTC. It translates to CASSQDRDRGDEQFF.

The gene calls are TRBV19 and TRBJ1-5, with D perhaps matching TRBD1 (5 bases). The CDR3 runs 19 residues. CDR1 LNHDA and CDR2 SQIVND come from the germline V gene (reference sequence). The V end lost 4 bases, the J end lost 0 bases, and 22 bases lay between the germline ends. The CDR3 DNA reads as TGTGCCAGTAGTAAGACCTGGGGACTCACGAGTGGTAGCAATCAGCCCCAGCATTTT. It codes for CASSKTWGLTSGSNQPQHF.

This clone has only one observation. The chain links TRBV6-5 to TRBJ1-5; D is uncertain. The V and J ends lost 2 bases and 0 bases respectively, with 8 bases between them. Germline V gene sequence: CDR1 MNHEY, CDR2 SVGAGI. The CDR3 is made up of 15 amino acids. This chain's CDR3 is CASSYKRGSNQPQHF. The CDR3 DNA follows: TGTGCCAGCAGTTACAAACGGGGTAGCAATCAGCCCCAGCATTTT.

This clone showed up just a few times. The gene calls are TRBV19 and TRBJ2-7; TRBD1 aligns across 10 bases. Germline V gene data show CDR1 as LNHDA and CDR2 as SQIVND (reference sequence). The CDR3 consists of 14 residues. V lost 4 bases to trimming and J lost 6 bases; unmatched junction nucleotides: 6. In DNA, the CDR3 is TGTGCCAGTAGTAGCGGACAGGGGGATAGCGAGCAGTACTTC. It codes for CASSSGQGDSEQYF.

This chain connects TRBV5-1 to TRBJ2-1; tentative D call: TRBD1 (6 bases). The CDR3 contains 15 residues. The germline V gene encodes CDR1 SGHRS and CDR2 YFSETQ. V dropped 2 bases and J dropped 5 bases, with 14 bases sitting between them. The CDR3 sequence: CASSLDRILNNEQFF. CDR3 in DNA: TGCGCCAGCAGCTTAGACAGGATTCTAAACAATGAGCAGTTCTTC.

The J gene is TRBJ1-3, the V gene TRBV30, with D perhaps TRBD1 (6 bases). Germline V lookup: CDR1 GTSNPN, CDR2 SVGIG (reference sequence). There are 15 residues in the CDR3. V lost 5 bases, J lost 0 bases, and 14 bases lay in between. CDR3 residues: CAWGQNFPSGNTIYF. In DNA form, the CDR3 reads TGTGCCTGGGGACAGAATTTTCCCTCTGGAAACACCATATATTTT.

The CDR3 spells CASSTDDRRNTGELFF. Here the CDR3 DNA reads TGCGCCAGCAGCACCGACGACAGGCGGAACACCGGGGAGCTGTTTTTT. The J gene is TRBJ2-2, the V gene TRBV5-1; tentatively, D is TRBD1 (6 bases). This CDR3 contains 16 residues. The ends were cut back, 4 bases at V and 1 base at J, with 14 bases in the middle. Germline loops: CDR1 SGHRS, CDR2 YFSETQ.

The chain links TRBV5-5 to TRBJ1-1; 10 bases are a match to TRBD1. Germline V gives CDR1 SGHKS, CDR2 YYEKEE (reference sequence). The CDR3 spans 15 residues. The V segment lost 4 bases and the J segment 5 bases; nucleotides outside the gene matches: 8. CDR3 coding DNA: TGTGCCAGCAGCCTTGACAGGGGGCGCGGAACTGAAGCTTTCTTT. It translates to CASSLDRGRGTEAFF.

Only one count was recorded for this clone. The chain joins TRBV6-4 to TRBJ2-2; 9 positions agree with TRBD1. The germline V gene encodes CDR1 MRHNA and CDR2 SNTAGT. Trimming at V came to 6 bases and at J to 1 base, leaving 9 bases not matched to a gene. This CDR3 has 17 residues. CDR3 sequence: CASRKEGGQGNTGELFF. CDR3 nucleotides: TGTGCCAGCAGAAAGGAAGGGGGACAGGGGAACACCGGGGAGCTGTTTTTT.

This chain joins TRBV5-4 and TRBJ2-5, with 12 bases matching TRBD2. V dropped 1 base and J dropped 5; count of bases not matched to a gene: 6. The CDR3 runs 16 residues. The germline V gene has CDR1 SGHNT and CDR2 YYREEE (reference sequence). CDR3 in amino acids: CASSLSLAGGPETQYF. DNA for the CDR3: TGTGCCAGCAGCTTGAGTCTAGCGGGGGGGCCGGAGACCCAGTACTTC.

The CDR3 sequence: CASNSQGNSPLHF. In DNA form, the CDR3 reads TGTGCCAGCAATTCACAGGGGAATTCACCCCTCCACTTT. This chain connects TRBV25-1 to TRBJ1-6; 7 nucleotides match TRBD1. CDR1 is MGHDK and CDR2 is SYGVNS in the germline V gene. The ends lost 7 bases at V and 7 bases at J; junction bases unmatched: 4. The CDR3 runs to 13 residues. Combining the CDR3 with reference TRBV25-1 and TRBJ1-6 gives the whole variable domain EADIYQTPRYLVIGTGKKITLECSQTMGHDKMYWYQQDPGMELHLIHYSYGVNSTEKGDLSSESTVSRIRTEHFPLTLESARPSHTSQYLCASNSQGNSPLHFGNGTRLTVT.

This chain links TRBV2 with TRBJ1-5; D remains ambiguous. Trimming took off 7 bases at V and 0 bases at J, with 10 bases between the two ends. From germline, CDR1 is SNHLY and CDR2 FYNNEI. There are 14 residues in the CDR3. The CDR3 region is CASKDTASNQPQHF. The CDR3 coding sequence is TGTGCCAGCAAAGACACAGCTAGCAATCAGCCCCAGCATTTT.

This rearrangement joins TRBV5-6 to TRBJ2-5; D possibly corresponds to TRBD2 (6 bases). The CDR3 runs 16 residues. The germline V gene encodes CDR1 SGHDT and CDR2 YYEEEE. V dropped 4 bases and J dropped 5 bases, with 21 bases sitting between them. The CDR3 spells CASSVGGSFSAETQYF. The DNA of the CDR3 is TGTGCCAGCAGCGTTGGGGGGTCCTTTTCAGCCGAGACCCAGTACTTC.

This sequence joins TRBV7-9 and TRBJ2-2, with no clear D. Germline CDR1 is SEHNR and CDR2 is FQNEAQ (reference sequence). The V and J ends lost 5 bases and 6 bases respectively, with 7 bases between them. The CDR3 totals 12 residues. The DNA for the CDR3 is TGTGCCAGCAGCCCCCCGTCCGGGGAGCTGTTTTTT. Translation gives CASSPPSGELFF.

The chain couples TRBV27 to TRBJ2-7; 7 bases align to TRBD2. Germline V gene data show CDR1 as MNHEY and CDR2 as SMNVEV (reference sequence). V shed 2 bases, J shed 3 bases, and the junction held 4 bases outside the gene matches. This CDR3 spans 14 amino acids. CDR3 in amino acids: CASSLPGLNYEQYF. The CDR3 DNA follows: TGTGCCAGCAGTTTACCGGGACTAAACTACGAGCAGTACTTC.

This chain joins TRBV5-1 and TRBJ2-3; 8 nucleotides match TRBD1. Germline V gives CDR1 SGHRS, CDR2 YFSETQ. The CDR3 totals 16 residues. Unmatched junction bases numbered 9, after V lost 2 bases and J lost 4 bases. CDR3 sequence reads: CASSLTTGGASDTQYF. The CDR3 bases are TGCGCCAGCAGCTTAACTACAGGGGGAGCATCAGATACGCAGTATTTT.

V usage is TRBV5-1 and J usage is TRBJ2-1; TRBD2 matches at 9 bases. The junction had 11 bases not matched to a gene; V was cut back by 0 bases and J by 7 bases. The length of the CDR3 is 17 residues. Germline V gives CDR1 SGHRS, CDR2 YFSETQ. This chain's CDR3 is CASSLAALTSGQNEQFF. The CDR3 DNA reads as TGCGCCAGCAGCTTGGCCGCCCTGACTAGCGGACAGAATGAGCAGTTCTTC.

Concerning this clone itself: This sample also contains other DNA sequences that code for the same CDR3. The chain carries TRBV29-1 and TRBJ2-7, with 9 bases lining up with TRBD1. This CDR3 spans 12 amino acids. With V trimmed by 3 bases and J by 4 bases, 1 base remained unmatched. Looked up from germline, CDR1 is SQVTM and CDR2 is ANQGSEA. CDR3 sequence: CSVDGTGYEQYF. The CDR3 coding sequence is TGCAGCGTTGATGGGACAGGGTACGAGCAGTACTTC.

The CDR3 region has the DNA TGTGCCAGCAGCTTAGGAAACCCAGGGCGCGAGCAGTACTTC. Encoded protein: CASSLGNPGREQYF. The chain uses TRBV7-6 and TRBJ2-7; D may be TRBD1 (5 bases). The CDR3 consists of 14 residues. CDR1 SGHVS and CDR2 FNYEAQ come from the germline V gene. V lost 1 base and J lost 6, with 13 bases in between.

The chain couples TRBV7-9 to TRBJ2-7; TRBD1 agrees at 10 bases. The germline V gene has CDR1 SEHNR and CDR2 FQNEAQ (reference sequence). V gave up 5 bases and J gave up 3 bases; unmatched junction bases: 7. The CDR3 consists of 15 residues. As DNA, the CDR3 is TGTGCCAGCAGCAACCGGGACAGGGGAAACTACGAGCAGTACTTC. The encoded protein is CASSNRDRGNYEQYF.